These T cell receptor beta chains were read from a single sample in a study of blood T cell repertoires in COVID-19. Some clones are missing from TCRdb's copy, which holds only in-frame ones; the method was immunoSEQ multiplex PCR. This table has approximately 460,000 clones, roughly nine tenths appearing once. Sequenced input: peripheral blood. The source of these receptors is a young man with COVID-19, enrolled during active disease. CDR3s include the opening cysteine and the closing phenylalanine or tryptophan.

j_call,v_call,cdr3_aa
TRBJ2-3,TRBV5-1,CASSFNSGRPGDTQYF
TRBJ2-7,TRBV29-1,CSVPGHLDYEQYF
TRBJ2-6,TRBV7-8,CASSLRAGGKSSGANVLTF
TRBJ2-1,TRBV6-5,CASSFSGTSYNEQFF
TRBJ1-4,TRBV19,CASSRQGLYGEKLFF
TRBJ1-6,TRBV6-5,CASRYRQGNSPLHF
TRBJ2-6,TRBV3-1/TRBV3-2,CASSLGQAISGANVLTF
TRBJ1-2,TRBV5-5,CASSFGVYGYTF
TRBJ2-4,TRBV4-1,CASSQLLGSSIQYF
TRBJ2-1,TRBV2,CASNSLGNEQFF
TRBJ2-2,TRBV2,CASSGTGGNTGELFF
TRBJ2-5,TRBV5-6,CASSSRLLQTQYF
TRBJ1-3,TRBV6-5,CASRDTGTGNTIYF
TRBJ1-2,TRBV6-5,CASRVNRDGYTF
TRBJ2-2,TRBV5-4,CASSSWASLNTGELFF
TRBJ2-1,TRBV18,CASSPPGVRSVYNEQFF
TRBJ1-1,TRBV5-3,CARSLGQGNTEAFF
TRBJ2-1,TRBV5-1,CASSLSLLGSNSEQFF
TRBJ1-1,TRBV19,CASSTIPDYPNTEAFF
TRBJ2-2,TRBV12-1,CASSFYRGRNTGELFF
TRBJ2-7,TRBV5-6,CASSLVRRNYEQYF
TRBJ2-3,TRBV10-3,CAISFGTALTDTQYF